Sequencing of this T cell receptor beta chain was carried out in a study of cytomegalovirus exposure and HLA in healthy donors (dated by TCRdb to about 2017). Regarding the complete study: An earlier analysis of about 530 of the donors reported about 300 Gb of sequence data and 90 million to 120 million unique TCR beta sequences obtained from roughly 180 million T cells. Both class I and class II loci were covered by HLA typing, at four-digit resolution. Rather than using new phenotypic data, the later analysis identified candidate immune exposures from TCR beta sequences and from how often those sequences occurred across donors. The number of typed donors differed by locus: roughly 629-640 for A, B, C, DRB1 and DQB1; 500 to 550 for DQA1; fewer than 610 for DPA1; and about 450 for DPB1. Among 300 to 500 genotyped donors of the cohort, an average of around 250,000 unique TCR beta nucleotide sequences was sequenced per donor, of which 15% to 20% were non-productive. The study aimed to test whether signatures of past pathogen exposure could be identified by cataloging public T cell receptors. To study patterns of TCR occurrence, a later analysis re-analyzed previously published TCR beta repertoires from around 700 donors and added high-resolution HLA genotyping. About five DR-DQ haplotypes were treated as single units for association and clustering because of strong linkage in the cohort. Donor age, sex, ethnicity and CMV serostatus were collected together with the repertoire data. Along with the approximately 620-subject first cohort, a separate validation cohort of over a hundred different subjects was used. Of the roughly 400 genotyped donors, roughly 85% fell in the genetic ancestry cluster associated with self-reported Caucasian donors. To decide whether each TCR beta V gene segment behaved as functional or pseudogenic, an earlier analysis of fewer than 750 of the donors relied on high-throughput TCR beta sequencing. An early release covering about 600 HLA-typed donors comprised approximately 290 gigabases of sequencing data and roughly 86 million unique TCR sequences. Every discovery cohort repertoire had been produced on one sequencing platform. The T cell repertoires of 666 subjects were profiled by immunosequencing and related to cytomegalovirus serostatus. The study combined high-throughput TCR immunosequencing, statistical association of individual TCRs with disease status, and machine learning to predict cytomegalovirus infection status. Genome-wide SNP genotypes for about 65% of the roughly 670 donors were used in a later genetic analysis, which treated that subset as a discovery cohort.

The cohort was made up of hundreds of healthy bone marrow donors. At the time of sampling, every cohort member was nominally healthy, though immune exposures that went unrecorded were likely present. The donor was CMV seropositive and belonged to the group of 250 to 300 seropositive cohort members. A peripheral blood sample was collected from each donor, and TCR beta sequencing was performed on peripheral blood mononuclear cells. Genomic DNA was extracted from the blood cell samples with the Qiagen DNeasy Blood Extraction Kit. From a lookup of the germline V gene (reference sequence), CDR1 and CDR2 are LNHNV and YYDKDF. Counted from cysteine to phenylalanine, this CDR3 has 18 amino acids. CDR3 DNA is the only sequence kept; it has 54 bases, read in frame from the first base. Trimming leaves V shorter by 3 bases and J shorter by 3 bases, with the junction holding 8 bases beyond the gene matches. Library prep was done by the immunoSEQ multiplex PCR assay. For the multiplex PCR, a mixture combining 60 forward primers for TCR Vbeta segments and 13 reverse primers for TCR Jbeta segments was used. A multiplex PCR assay on genomic DNA amplified the CDR3 region of rearranged TCR beta genes. On the Illumina HiSeq System, the amplified TCR beta libraries were sequenced as 87-base-pair reads. As for how the authors treated the data: A later analysis tallied tens of millions of unique TCR beta chains across the approximately 670 repertoires, and around 10 million of those chains were shared by two or more donors. Raw reads were error-corrected and collapsed into unique sequences with a nearest-neighbor algorithm that merged closely related sequences to remove PCR and sequencing errors. To assign V, D and J gene segments, CDR3 sequences were aligned to IMGT reference sequences. For a sequence to be retained, a match of at least six nucleotides to both a V gene segment and a J gene segment was required. A rearrangement counted as productive if the CDR3 had no stop codons and remained in frame with V and J, and every other rearrangement counted as non-productive. Following IMGT convention, CDR3 was defined as the stretch from the second conserved V-encoded cysteine to the conserved J-encoded phenylalanine. The earlier analysis of some 580 of the donors excluded any sequence lacking an unambiguous match to a single V gene segment. An earlier analysis of approximately 590 of the donors classified V segments as functional when productive rearrangements were above 56.7% and as segregating when the standard deviation between donors was above 5%. A statistical classification framework was built to diagnose cytomegalovirus status from the catalog of TCR beta chain sequences. In a later analysis, V and J genes were assigned by comparing TCR nucleotide sequences against IMGT/GENE-DB human TR gene sequences. The TCRdist pipeline was used in a later analysis to assign CDR3 sequences and most-parsimonious VDJ recombination scenarios. In a later analysis, each TCR beta chain was defined by its CDR3 amino acid sequence together with its V-gene family, and reads without a unique V-gene family were excluded. In a later analysis, around 600 highly shared, low-generation-probability nucleotide sequences were removed to address suspected cross-contamination and a sequencing artifact. In a later analysis, a clonal expansion index for each public chain was calculated from normalized within-repertoire ranks of inferred template counts. A later analysis computed generation probabilities with a VDJ recombination model fitted to out-of-frame rearrangements, and checked the results against IGoR. In a later analysis, hypergeometric tests were used to score TCR-TCR, TCR-HLA and TCR-CMV co-occurrence, with a repertoire-size bias correction applied to TCR pairs. A later analysis estimated false discovery rates by permuting HLA or CMV assignments 20 times. In a later analysis, co-occurring TCRs were grouped with DBSCAN, and TCRdist sequence similarity was added when clustering was performed within HLA-allele-positive subsets. Repertoires with fewer than 30,000 or more than 120,000 public chains were left out of co-occurrence clustering, as were five repertoires with anomalous nucleotide sharing. The clones in this table, taken by TCRdb from immuneACCESS, are in-frame only. Not every clone is retained; where verified, under half of the shortfall comes from an unresolved V gene, and the cause of the rest is unknown. Clone size and V and J calls were adopted from that table, with D and trimming inferred from the DNA. This sample is represented by around 60,000 clones; more than 70% of them were singletons. The ten most abundant clones make up roughly 47% of the sample.

The paper as a whole reports these results and caveats: Because HLA typing was unavailable for some donors at each locus, only the typed subset was used in association tests. Because the 87-base-pair reads could not distinguish some IMGT-functional V segments, including TRBV6-2 and TRBV6-3, those segments were excluded. Most CMV-associated TCR beta chains appeared to be HLA-restricted in a later analysis, and the HLA associations seemed to be driven largely by CMV exposure. The only immune exposure information available for the cohort was CMV serostatus. A group of highly shared sequence variants was considered likely to be a technical artifact of the sequencing pipeline. Roughly uniform sequencing depth across donors was assumed in presence/absence analyses, although this assumption may not hold. A later analysis reported that several top co-occurrence clusters appeared linked to parvovirus B19, influenza, CMV and Epstein-Barr virus. A later genetic analysis reported fewer N-insertions in productive TCRs among donors in an Asian-associated ancestry cluster than the roughly 650-donor mean. An association between a missense DCLRE1C variant and V-gene and J-gene trimming of TCR beta chains was found in a later genetic analysis and replicated in an independent cohort. In vitro tests confirmed that a few of the cytomegalovirus-associated TCR beta chains recognize cytomegalovirus antigens. The authors suggested that the approach could potentially be extended to other disease states and immunological phenotypes. In an earlier analysis of 587 of the donors, most TCR beta V segments appeared in productive rearrangements about 87% or about 30% of the time, broadly matching IMGT annotations. The study listed 164 TCR beta chains as associated with cytomegalovirus. A further reported finding was that TCR beta sequences accurately predicted the HLA-A and HLA-B alleles for most subjects in the first cohort. The cohort was sequenced for TCR beta chains only, and without alpha or paired-chain data the features that could be detected were limited. In a later analysis, TCR association rates were found to vary across HLA loci, with the most associated TCRs seen for DRB1 alleles and the fewest for HLA-C alleles. In a later analysis, HLA-associated TCR beta chains showed more clonal expansion and lower generation probabilities than non-associated chains that were equally common. Assigning TCR associations to individual alleles was difficult when HLA alleles, especially DR and DQ, strongly co-occurred. Across donors, most TCR sequences were observed very rarely, whereas some public TCRs were present in many individuals. The classifier was reported to diagnose cytomegalovirus status with high specificity and sensitivity in both the original cohort and the validation cohort. Because counts were too low, approximately 15 rarely observed V segments, including chromosome 9 orphons, were excluded from the earlier analysis of several hundred of the donors. In a later analysis, some 17,000 TCR beta sequences were associated with specific HLA alleles at a false discovery rate of 0.05. Correlated functional status among segregating V segments might be attributable to linkage disequilibrium, but an unknown experimental factor could not be ruled out.

A note on this clone: There is no known antigen for this receptor. Per-nucleotide qualities are absent, and no much larger clonotype sits a single base away.

The source is a man aged 50-60 years in good health and CMV-seropositive. The specimen sequenced was PBMCs. The chain uses TRBV15 and TRBJ2-6; TRBD1 lines up with 10 middle nucleotides. The encoded CDR3 is CATSRGRDRGLGANVLTF. The DNA sequence is TGTGCCACCAGCAGGGGCCGGGACAGGGGTCTTGGGGCCAACGTCCTGACTTTC.